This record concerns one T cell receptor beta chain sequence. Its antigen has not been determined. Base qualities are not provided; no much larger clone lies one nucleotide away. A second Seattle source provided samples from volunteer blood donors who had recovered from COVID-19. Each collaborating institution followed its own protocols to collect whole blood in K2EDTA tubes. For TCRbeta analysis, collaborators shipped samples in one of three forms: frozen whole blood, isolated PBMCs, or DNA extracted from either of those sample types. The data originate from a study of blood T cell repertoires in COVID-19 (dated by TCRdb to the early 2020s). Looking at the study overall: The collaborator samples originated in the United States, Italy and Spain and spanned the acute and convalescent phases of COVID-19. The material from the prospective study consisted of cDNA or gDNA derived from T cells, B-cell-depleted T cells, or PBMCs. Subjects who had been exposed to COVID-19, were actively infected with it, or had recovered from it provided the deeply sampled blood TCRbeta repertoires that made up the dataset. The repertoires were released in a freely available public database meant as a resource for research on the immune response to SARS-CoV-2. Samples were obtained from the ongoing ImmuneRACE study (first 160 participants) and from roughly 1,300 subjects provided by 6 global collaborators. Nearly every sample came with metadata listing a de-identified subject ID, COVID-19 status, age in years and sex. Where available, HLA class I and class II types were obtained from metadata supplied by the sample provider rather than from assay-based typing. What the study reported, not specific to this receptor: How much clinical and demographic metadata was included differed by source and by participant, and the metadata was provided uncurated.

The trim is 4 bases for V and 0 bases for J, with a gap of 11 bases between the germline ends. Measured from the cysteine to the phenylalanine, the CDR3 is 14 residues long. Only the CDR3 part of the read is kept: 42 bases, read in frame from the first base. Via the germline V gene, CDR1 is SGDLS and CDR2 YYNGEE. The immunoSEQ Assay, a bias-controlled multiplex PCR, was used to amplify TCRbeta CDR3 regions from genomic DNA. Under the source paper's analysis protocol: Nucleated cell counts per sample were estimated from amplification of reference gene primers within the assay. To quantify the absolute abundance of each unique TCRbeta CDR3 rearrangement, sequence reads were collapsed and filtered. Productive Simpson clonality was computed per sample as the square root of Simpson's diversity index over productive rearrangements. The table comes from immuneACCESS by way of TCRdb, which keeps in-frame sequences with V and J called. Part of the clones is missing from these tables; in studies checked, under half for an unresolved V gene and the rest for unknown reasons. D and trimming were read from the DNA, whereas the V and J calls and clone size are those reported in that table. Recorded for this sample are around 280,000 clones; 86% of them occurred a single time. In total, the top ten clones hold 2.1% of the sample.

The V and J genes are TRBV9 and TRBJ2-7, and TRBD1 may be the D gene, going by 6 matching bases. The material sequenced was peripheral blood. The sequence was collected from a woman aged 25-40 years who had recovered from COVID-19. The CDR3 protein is CASSPGQNSYEQYF. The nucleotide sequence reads TGTGCCAGCAGCCCCGGACAGAACTCCTACGAGCAGTACTTC.